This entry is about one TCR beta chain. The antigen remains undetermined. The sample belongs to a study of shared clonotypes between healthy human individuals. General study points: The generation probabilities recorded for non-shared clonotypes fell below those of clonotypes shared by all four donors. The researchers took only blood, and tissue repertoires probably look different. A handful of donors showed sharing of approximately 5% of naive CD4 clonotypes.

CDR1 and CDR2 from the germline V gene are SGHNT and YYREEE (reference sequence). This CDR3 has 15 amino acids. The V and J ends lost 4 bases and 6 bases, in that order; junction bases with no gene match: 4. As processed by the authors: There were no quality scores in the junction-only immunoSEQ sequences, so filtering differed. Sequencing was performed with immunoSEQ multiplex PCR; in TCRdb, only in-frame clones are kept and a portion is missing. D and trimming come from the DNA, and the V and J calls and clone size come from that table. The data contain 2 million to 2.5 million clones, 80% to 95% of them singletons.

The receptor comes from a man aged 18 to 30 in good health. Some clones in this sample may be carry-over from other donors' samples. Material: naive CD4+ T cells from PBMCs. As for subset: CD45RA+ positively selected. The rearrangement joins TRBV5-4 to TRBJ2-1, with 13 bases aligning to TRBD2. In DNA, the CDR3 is TGTGCCAGCAGCCGGACTAGCGGGAGCCTCAATGAGCAGTTCTTC. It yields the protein CASSRTSGSLNEQFF.